This is a list of T cell receptor beta chains from one sample in a study of T-cell memory formation after mild COVID-19. TCRdb re-analysed the 5' RACE reads in MiXCR, keeping a single row per CDR3 protein. The sample shows a few hundred thousand distinct CDR3 sequences, approximately 15% of them seen only once. The sample taken for sequencing was PBMCs or a T cell subset sorted from them (not recorded which). Receptors were obtained from a young man who had mild COVID-19 (a few samples of this study predate the infection). Cell type and time point are not known. Both conserved end residues are part of each CDR3. D genes are given only for firm matches. Clone size is not always given. Where it is, it says once, few, many or a class for expanded clones.

v_call: TRBV29-1; clone_size: .; j_call: TRBJ1-2; cdr3_length: 13; d_call: .; cdr3_aa: CSVGEGNHYGYTF; cdr3_nt: TGCAGCGTCGGTGAGGGCAACCACTATGGCTACACCTTC
v_call: TRBV7-2; clone_size: .; j_call: TRBJ2-1; cdr3_length: 14; d_call: .; cdr3_aa: CASSILSSYNEQFF; cdr3_nt: TGTGCCAGCAGCATCTTGAGCTCCTACAATGAGCAGTTCTTC
v_call: TRBV27; clone_size: few; j_call: TRBJ1-4; cdr3_length: 13; d_call: TRBD1; cdr3_aa: CASSPTGPEKLFF; cdr3_nt: TGTGCCAGCAGTCCGACAGGGCCTGAAAAACTGTTTTTT
v_call: TRBV5-1; clone_size: .; j_call: TRBJ2-3; cdr3_length: 13; d_call: .; cdr3_aa: CASSSGRPDTQYF; cdr3_nt: TGCGCCAGCAGTTCAGGGAGGCCAGATACGCAGTATTTT
v_call: TRBV7-3; clone_size: many; j_call: TRBJ2-2; cdr3_length: 12; d_call: .; cdr3_aa: CASSRTPGELFF; cdr3_nt: TGTGCCAGCAGCCGAACGCCCGGGGAGCTGTTTTTT
v_call: TRBV5-1; clone_size: .; j_call: TRBJ1-2; cdr3_length: 13; d_call: .; cdr3_aa: CASSLRDNYGYTF; cdr3_nt: TGCGCCAGCAGCTTGCGGGACAACTATGGCTACACCTTC
v_call: TRBV13; clone_size: .; j_call: TRBJ2-3; cdr3_length: 13; d_call: .; cdr3_aa: CASSGGGSNTQYF; cdr3_nt: TGTGCCAGCAGCGGTGGTGGGTCGAATACGCAGTATTTT
v_call: TRBV12-3/TRBV12-4; clone_size: many; j_call: TRBJ2-2; cdr3_length: 13; d_call: .; cdr3_aa: CASHGLNTGELFF; cdr3_nt: TGTGCCAGCCATGGACTGAACACCGGGGAGCTGTTTTTT
v_call: TRBV29-1; clone_size: few; j_call: TRBJ2-7; cdr3_length: 11; d_call: .; cdr3_aa: CSVEVGIEQYF; cdr3_nt: TGCAGCGTTGAGGTGGGAATCGAGCAGTACTTC
v_call: TRBV5-1; clone_size: .; j_call: TRBJ2-5; cdr3_length: 15; d_call: TRBD2; cdr3_aa: CASSLGTSGKETQYF; cdr3_nt: TGCGCCAGCAGCTTGGGGACTAGCGGAAAAGAGACCCAGTACTTC
v_call: TRBV6-2/TRBV6-3; clone_size: .; j_call: TRBJ1-1; cdr3_length: 13; d_call: .; cdr3_aa: CASSSMGNTEAFF; cdr3_nt: TGTGCCAGCAGTTCAATGGGGAACACTGAAGCTTTCTTT
v_call: TRBV6-6; clone_size: few; j_call: TRBJ1-5; cdr3_length: 14; d_call: .; cdr3_aa: CASSTMISNQPQHF; cdr3_nt: TGTGCCAGCAGTACGATGATTAGCAATCAGCCCCAGCATTTT
v_call: TRBV11-2; clone_size: .; j_call: TRBJ2-2; cdr3_length: 17; d_call: TRBD1; cdr3_aa: CASSGFKQGHLTGELFF; cdr3_nt: TGTGCCAGCAGTGGGTTTAAACAGGGGCACCTCACCGGGGAGCTGTTTTTT
v_call: TRBV18; clone_size: .; j_call: TRBJ2-3; cdr3_length: 14; d_call: .; cdr3_aa: CASSPPGRADTQYF; cdr3_nt: TGTGCCAGCTCACCTCCCGGACGGGCAGATACGCAGTATTTT
v_call: TRBV12-3/TRBV12-4; clone_size: few; j_call: TRBJ2-3; cdr3_length: 16; d_call: TRBD2; cdr3_aa: CASSLPPLAGVDTQYF; cdr3_nt: TGTGCCAGCAGTTTACCTCCACTAGCGGGGGTGGATACGCAGTATTTT
v_call: TRBV12-5; clone_size: few; j_call: TRBJ2-6; cdr3_length: 11; d_call: .; cdr3_aa: CASGTLPVLTF; cdr3_nt: TGTGCTAGTGGGACCCTACCGGTCCTGACTTTC
v_call: TRBV24-1; clone_size: .; j_call: TRBJ2-5; cdr3_length: 13; d_call: .; cdr3_aa: CATSDSPRETQYF; cdr3_nt: TGTGCCACCAGTGATAGTCCCAGGGAGACCCAGTACTTC
v_call: TRBV4-2; clone_size: few; j_call: TRBJ2-5; cdr3_length: 17; d_call: TRBD2; cdr3_aa: CASSQATSGGYQETQYF; cdr3_nt: TGTGCCAGCAGCCAGGCGACTAGCGGGGGATACCAAGAGACCCAGTACTTC
v_call: TRBV5-1; clone_size: many; j_call: TRBJ2-3; cdr3_length: 14; d_call: .; cdr3_aa: CASSVPLSTDTQYF; cdr3_nt: TGCGCCAGCAGCGTGCCTCTTAGCACAGATACGCAGTATTTT
v_call: TRBV4-1; clone_size: few; j_call: TRBJ2-6; cdr3_length: 16; d_call: TRBD2; cdr3_aa: CASRPPGRGQANVLTF; cdr3_nt: TGCGCCAGCAGGCCCCCGGGGAGGGGCCAGGCCAACGTCCTGACTTTC
v_call: TRBV18; clone_size: few; j_call: TRBJ1-4; cdr3_length: 15; d_call: .; cdr3_aa: CASSQESTGSLGLFF; cdr3_nt: TGTGCCAGCTCACAAGAGTCGACAGGTTCCCTCGGGCTGTTTTTT
v_call: TRBV29-1; clone_size: many; j_call: TRBJ2-1; cdr3_length: 11; d_call: .; cdr3_aa: CSAGWDNEQFF; cdr3_nt: TGCAGCGCCGGGTGGGACAATGAGCAGTTCTTC
v_call: TRBV11-2; clone_size: few; j_call: TRBJ1-2; cdr3_length: 14; d_call: TRBD1; cdr3_aa: CASSTTGQPYGYTF; cdr3_nt: TGTGCCAGCAGCACAACGGGACAGCCCTATGGCTACACCTTC
v_call: TRBV5-1; clone_size: .; j_call: TRBJ2-7; cdr3_length: 16; d_call: TRBD1; cdr3_aa: CASSVVGQGRLDEQYF; cdr3_nt: TGCGCCAGCAGCGTCGTGGGACAGGGGAGATTGGACGAGCAGTACTTC
v_call: TRBV19; clone_size: .; j_call: TRBJ1-5; cdr3_length: 14; d_call: .; cdr3_aa: CASSIVRGDQPQHF; cdr3_nt: TGTGCCAGTAGTATAGTGAGGGGGGATCAGCCCCAGCATTTT
v_call: TRBV12-3/TRBV12-4; clone_size: many; j_call: TRBJ1-5; cdr3_length: 15; d_call: .; cdr3_aa: CASSLRQGGNQPQHF; cdr3_nt: TGTGCCAGCAGTTTAAGGCAGGGTGGGAATCAGCCCCAGCATTTT
v_call: TRBV7-2; clone_size: few; j_call: TRBJ2-1; cdr3_length: 13; d_call: TRBD1; cdr3_aa: CASSSPPGQEQFF; cdr3_nt: TGTGCCAGCAGCTCGCCCCCGGGACAGGAGCAGTTCTTC
v_call: TRBV5-1; clone_size: many; j_call: TRBJ2-6; cdr3_length: 18; d_call: TRBD1; cdr3_aa: CASSPRQGKASGANVLTF; cdr3_nt: TGCGCCAGCAGCCCTAGACAGGGGAAGGCGTCTGGGGCCAACGTCCTGACTTTC
v_call: TRBV7-6; clone_size: few; j_call: TRBJ2-2; cdr3_length: 19; d_call: TRBD2; cdr3_aa: CASSLTLAGAQAGTGELFF; cdr3_nt: TGTGCCAGCAGTTTGACACTAGCGGGGGCCCAGGCGGGTACCGGGGAGCTGTTTTTT
v_call: TRBV7-9; clone_size: few; j_call: TRBJ1-1; cdr3_length: 16; d_call: .; cdr3_aa: CASSFRVGGRRTEAFF; cdr3_nt: TGTGCCAGCAGCTTTCGGGTCGGGGGGCGAAGGACTGAAGCTTTCTTT
v_call: TRBV4-2; clone_size: .; j_call: TRBJ2-3; cdr3_length: 16; d_call: TRBD2; cdr3_aa: CASSQKQLASTDTQYF; cdr3_nt: TGTGCCAGCAGCCAAAAACAACTAGCGAGCACAGATACGCAGTATTTT
v_call: TRBV23-1; clone_size: many; j_call: TRBJ2-3; cdr3_length: 13; d_call: TRBD1; cdr3_aa: CASSQDRADTQYF; cdr3_nt: TGCGCCAGCAGTCAGGACAGGGCAGATACGCAGTATTTT
v_call: TRBV5-1; clone_size: few; j_call: TRBJ1-1; cdr3_length: 14; d_call: TRBD1; cdr3_aa: CASSPRGPGTEAFF; cdr3_nt: TGCGCCAGCAGCCCCAGGGGGCCGGGCACTGAAGCTTTCTTT
v_call: TRBV21-1; clone_size: many; j_call: TRBJ1-2; cdr3_length: 17; d_call: .; cdr3_aa: CASSMKGQGTNYYGYTF; cdr3_nt: TGTGCCAGCAGCATGAAAGGACAGGGAACGAATTACTATGGCTACACCTTC
v_call: TRBV6-2/TRBV6-3; clone_size: .; j_call: TRBJ2-2; cdr3_length: 15; d_call: .; cdr3_aa: CASSFRTVPTGELFF; cdr3_nt: TGTGCCAGCAGTTTCCGGACAGTTCCTACCGGGGAGCTGTTTTTT
v_call: TRBV7-2; clone_size: few; j_call: TRBJ2-5; cdr3_length: 15; d_call: TRBD2; cdr3_aa: CASTSGGGPQETQYF; cdr3_nt: TGTGCCAGCACCTCGGGGGGAGGTCCTCAAGAGACCCAGTACTTC
v_call: TRBV15; clone_size: .; j_call: TRBJ2-3; cdr3_length: 16; d_call: TRBD2; cdr3_aa: CATSPQKRGVADTQYF; cdr3_nt: TGTGCCACCAGCCCCCAGAAGCGGGGGGTGGCGGATACGCAGTATTTT
v_call: TRBV12-3/TRBV12-4; clone_size: .; j_call: TRBJ2-5; cdr3_length: 15; d_call: .; cdr3_aa: CASSLPPQTEETQYF; cdr3_nt: TGTGCCAGCAGTTTACCCCCTCAGACGGAAGAGACCCAGTACTTC
v_call: TRBV11-2; clone_size: once; j_call: TRBJ1-2; cdr3_length: 16; d_call: TRBD1; cdr3_aa: CASSLDRRGQGYGYTF; cdr3_nt: TGTGCCAGCAGCTTAGATCGCAGGGGACAGGGCTATGGCTACACCTTC
v_call: TRBV25-1; clone_size: .; j_call: TRBJ1-2; cdr3_length: 12; d_call: .; cdr3_aa: CASSEFPYGYTF; cdr3_nt: TGTGCCAGCAGTGAATTCCCCTATGGCTACACCTTC
v_call: TRBV6-6; clone_size: many; j_call: TRBJ2-3; cdr3_length: 12; d_call: .; cdr3_aa: CASSPGVDTQYF; cdr3_nt: TGTGCCAGCAGTCCTGGTGTCGATACGCAGTATTTT
v_call: TRBV11-1; clone_size: .; j_call: TRBJ2-5; cdr3_length: 12; d_call: .; cdr3_aa: CASSGGAETQYF; cdr3_nt: TGTGCCAGCAGCGGCGGGGCGGAGACCCAGTACTTC
v_call: TRBV12-3/TRBV12-4; clone_size: few; j_call: TRBJ1-1; cdr3_length: 12; d_call: .; cdr3_aa: CASIGGSTEAFF; cdr3_nt: TGTGCCAGCATCGGGGGGTCGACTGAAGCTTTCTTT
v_call: TRBV7-9; clone_size: few; j_call: TRBJ2-1; cdr3_length: 17; d_call: .; cdr3_aa: CASSSVLTETFHNEQFF; cdr3_nt: TGTGCCAGCAGCAGCGTCCTAACGGAAACCTTTCACAATGAGCAGTTCTTC
v_call: TRBV9; clone_size: few; j_call: TRBJ2-2; cdr3_length: 14; d_call: .; cdr3_aa: CASSVAAKTGELFF; cdr3_nt: TGTGCCAGCAGCGTAGCCGCGAAAACCGGGGAGCTGTTTTTT
v_call: TRBV27; clone_size: .; j_call: TRBJ2-3; cdr3_length: 15; d_call: .; cdr3_aa: CACSGLASSTDTQYF; cdr3_nt: TGTGCCTGCTCCGGTCTGGCCTCTAGCACAGATACGCAGTATTTT
v_call: TRBV30; clone_size: .; j_call: TRBJ2-7; cdr3_length: 11; d_call: .; cdr3_aa: CAWSVLAEQYF; cdr3_nt: TGTGCCTGGAGTGTATTGGCGGAGCAGTACTTC
v_call: TRBV10-3; clone_size: .; j_call: TRBJ2-5; cdr3_length: 13; d_call: .; cdr3_aa: CAIRRGSEETQYF; cdr3_nt: TGTGCCATCAGGCGCGGCAGTGAAGAGACCCAGTACTTC
v_call: TRBV19; clone_size: .; j_call: TRBJ2-2; cdr3_length: 14; d_call: .; cdr3_aa: CAGSTSWGTGELFF; cdr3_nt: TGTGCCGGCTCGACCTCTTGGGGCACCGGGGAGCTGTTTTTT
v_call: TRBV6-5; clone_size: .; j_call: TRBJ1-2; cdr3_length: 15; d_call: .; cdr3_aa: CASRITGRAGYGYTF; cdr3_nt: TGTGCCAGCAGAATTACAGGGAGGGCCGGCTATGGCTACACCTTC
v_call: TRBV7-2; clone_size: few; j_call: TRBJ2-3; cdr3_length: 14; d_call: .; cdr3_aa: CASSRHKTGDTQYF; cdr3_nt: TGTGCCAGCAGCCGACACAAGACCGGCGATACGCAGTATTTT
v_call: TRBV6-5; clone_size: few; j_call: TRBJ1-4; cdr3_length: 13; d_call: .; cdr3_aa: CATRSTGGEKLFF; cdr3_nt: TGTGCCACCAGATCAACTGGGGGGGAAAAACTGTTTTTT
v_call: TRBV6-5; clone_size: .; j_call: TRBJ2-4; cdr3_length: 18; d_call: .; cdr3_aa: CASSYYMGSILKKNIQYF; cdr3_nt: TGTGCCAGCAGTTACTACATGGGCAGTATCTTAAAAAAAAACATTCAGTACTTC
v_call: TRBV19; clone_size: .; j_call: TRBJ2-1; cdr3_length: 13; d_call: .; cdr3_aa: CASSIRVNNEQFF; cdr3_nt: TGTGCCAGTAGTATCAGGGTTAACAATGAGCAGTTCTTC
v_call: TRBV5-1; clone_size: many; j_call: TRBJ1-5; cdr3_length: 15; d_call: .; cdr3_aa: CASSLGGYGNQPQHF; cdr3_nt: TGCGCCAGCAGCTTGGGGGGATATGGGAATCAGCCCCAGCATTTT
v_call: TRBV5-5; clone_size: many; j_call: TRBJ2-5; cdr3_length: 17; d_call: TRBD1; cdr3_aa: CASSLILTGTGEETQYF; cdr3_nt: TGTGCCAGCAGCTTGATACTCACCGGGACAGGGGAAGAGACCCAGTACTTC
v_call: TRBV5-5; clone_size: few; j_call: TRBJ2-7; cdr3_length: 14; d_call: TRBD2; cdr3_aa: CASSAVLAGLPQYF; cdr3_nt: TGTGCCAGCAGCGCAGTACTAGCGGGGCTGCCCCAGTACTTC